These T cell receptor beta chains were read from a single sample in a study of blood T cells in healthy people across ages. Each CDR3 protein is one row after TCRdb ran MiXCR on the 5' RACE reads. The repertoire includes approximately 1.5 million distinct CDR3 sequences, 40% to 45% of them detected once, and about 4% sits in the top ten. Specimen: blood. The receptors derive from a young woman in good health. CDR3s include the opening cysteine and the closing phenylalanine or tryptophan. A D gene is named only where the DNA matches it firmly. Some rows mark clone size as missing; the rest say once, few, many or name a class of expanded clone.

TRBV7-9	NA	NA	TRBJ2-7	TGTGCCAGCAGCTCGGGGATCCTCGAGCAGTACTTC	CASSSGILEQYF
TRBV7-9	few	TRBD2	TRBJ2-1	TGTGCCAGCAGCTTTAGGCTAGCGGGGGATTCCTCCTACAATGAGCAGTTCTTC	CASSFRLAGDSSYNEQFF
TRBV7-9	NA	TRBD1	TRBJ2-7	TGTGCCAGCAGCTCGTCCGGGACAGGGTGGGACGAGCAGTACTTC	CASSSSGTGWDEQYF
TRBV20-1	NA	NA	TRBJ2-7	TGCAGTGCTAGGGAACTACGACTGGGAACCTACGAGCAGTACTTC	CSARELRLGTYEQYF
TRBV6-5	many	NA	TRBJ1-2	TGTGCCAGCAGTTACTCTACAGGGAACTATGGCTACACCTTC	CASSYSTGNYGYTF
TRBV20-1	NA	NA	TRBJ1-2	TGCAGTGCTAGTCCGGGGGGGCCTAACTATGGCTACACCTTC	CSASPGGPNYGYTF
TRBV7-9	once	TRBD1	TRBJ2-3	TGTGCCAGCAGAACACAGGGGAGTCTCACAGATACGCAGTATTTT	CASRTQGSLTDTQYF
TRBV29-1	many	NA	TRBJ2-3	TGCAGCGTTGAAGATCTTGGACTGTTGGGCACAGATACGCAGTATTTT	CSVEDLGLLGTDTQYF
TRBV12-3/TRBV12-4	few	TRBD1	TRBJ2-1	TGTGCCACCAGGACAGGGGTCTCCTACAATGAGCAGTTCTTC	CATRTGVSYNEQFF
TRBV20-1	NA	NA	TRBJ2-1	TGCAGTGCTAGTCAGCGGAGCTCCTACAATGAGCAGTTCTTC	CSASQRSSYNEQFF
TRBV13	NA	NA	TRBJ2-7	TGTGCCAGCAGCGAGGAGTCCTACGAGCAGTACTTC	CASSEESYEQYF
TRBV29-1	few	NA	TRBJ2-7	TGCAGCGGAACCTTAGCCTACGAGCAGTACTTC	CSGTLAYEQYF
TRBV4-1	NA	TRBD2	TRBJ2-3	TGCGCCAGCAGCCAAGATTTCGCTAGCGGAACAGATACGCAGTATTTT	CASSQDFASGTDTQYF
TRBV20-1	few	NA	TRBJ2-7	TGCAGTGCACTTCCCCTCTACGAGCAGTACTTC	CSALPLYEQYF
TRBV6-1	few	TRBD1	TRBJ2-1	TGTGCCAGCTGTACGGGGACAGGGATCATCGATGAGCAGTTCTTC	CASCTGTGIIDEQFF
TRBV12-3/TRBV12-4	NA	NA	TRBJ1-2	TGTGCCAGCAGTTTAGCGCCCAGTAGGTATGGCTACACCTTC	CASSLAPSRYGYTF
TRBV6-5	NA	NA	TRBJ1-5	TGTGCCAGCAGTTACTCCGCGCTGGACAATCAGCCCCAGCATTTT	CASSYSALDNQPQHF
TRBV20-1	few	NA	TRBJ2-7	TGCAGTGCTAGAGATTGGGGGGCAGGGGACCCCTACGAGCAGTACTTC	CSARDWGAGDPYEQYF
TRBV11-2	NA	NA	TRBJ2-6	TGTGCCAGCAGCTTAAGGCGGGGACGGAGCTCTGGGGCCAACGTCCTGACTTTC	CASSLRRGRSSGANVLTF
TRBV28	NA	NA	TRBJ1-1	TGTGCCAGCAGTTTCACAGGGTCTCAGAACACTGAAGCTTTCTTT	CASSFTGSQNTEAFF
TRBV20-1	NA	NA	TRBJ2-1	TGCAGTACTAGAGATCTGGTGGATGAGCAGTTCTTC	CSTRDLVDEQFF
TRBV12-3/TRBV12-4	few	NA	TRBJ1-1	TGTGCCAGCAGTTTGGACAGCCGTTGGGACATGAACACTGAAGCTTTCTTT	CASSLDSRWDMNTEAFF
TRBV9	few	TRBD1	TRBJ2-5	TGTGCCAGCAGCACCTCGACAGGGCTCTCAGAGACCCAGTACTTC	CASSTSTGLSETQYF
TRBV12-3/TRBV12-4	NA	TRBD2	TRBJ2-3	TGTGCCAGCGCCCAAAGGGGCAGGGGACTAGTCCCGAGAACAGATACGCAGTATTTT	CASAQRGRGLVPRTDTQYF
TRBV20-1	NA	NA	TRBJ1-6	TGCAGTGCTAGAGATCCTGGGGATTCACCCCTCCACTTT	CSARDPGDSPLHF
TRBV5-1	few	TRBD1	TRBJ2-4	TGCGCCAGCAGCTTGGGGGACAGTCTAGCCAAAAACATTCAGTACTTC	CASSLGDSLAKNIQYF
TRBV25-1	NA	TRBD1	TRBJ2-1	TGTGCCAGCAGTGAGTTTGGGACAGAAATAAGCTCCTACAATGAGCAGTTCTTC	CASSEFGTEISSYNEQFF
TRBV19	NA	TRBD1	TRBJ1-1	TGTGCCAGTAGTATGGGGACAGGCCACACTGAAGCTTTCTTT	CASSMGTGHTEAFF
TRBV6-6	NA	NA	TRBJ2-2	TGTGCCGGCAGTTACTCGGGCACCGGGGAGCTGTTTTTT	CAGSYSGTGELFF
TRBV7-9	NA	NA	TRBJ1-2	TGTGCCAGCAGCCTAGGACAGAGAGCCTATGGCTACACCTTC	CASSLGQRAYGYTF
TRBV20-1	NA	NA	TRBJ1-1	TGCAGTGCTAGAGGCCTTAGCCCTGAAGCTTTCTTT	CSARGLSPEAFF
TRBV27	NA	NA	TRBJ2-1	TGTGCCAGCAGTTTAAGCTTCTCCTACAATGGGCAGTTCTTC	CASSLSFSYNGQFF
TRBV20-1	many	NA	TRBJ2-1	TGCAGTGCTAGAGAGGGTGAGGCAGGGGGGAATGAGCAGTTCTTC	CSAREGEAGGNEQFF
TRBV6-5	few	TRBD1	TRBJ2-2	TGTGCCAGCAATTATGACAGGGTGGACAACGGGGAGCTGTTTTTT	CASNYDRVDNGELFF
TRBV4-3	NA	NA	TRBJ2-2	TGCGCCAGCAGCCAAGACCTCACCGGGGAGCTGTTTTTT	CASSQDLTGELFF
TRBV7-9	NA	TRBD1	TRBJ2-1	TGTGCCAGCAGCACGCGAGGACAGGGAATGAATGAGCAGTTCTTC	CASSTRGQGMNEQFF
TRBV7-2	NA	TRBD1	TRBJ2-3	TGTGCCAGCAGCTTCCGACAGGGGTGGGCAGATACGCAGTATTTT	CASSFRQGWADTQYF
TRBV4-1	NA	TRBD2	TRBJ2-1	TGCGCCAGCAGCCCCGGAGCCGGGACTAGCGGCTACAATGAGCAGTTCTTC	CASSPGAGTSGYNEQFF
TRBV4-1	NA	NA	TRBJ1-5	TGCGCCAGCAGCCAAGTCCCGGGGGTCGGCAATCAGCCCCAGCATTTT	CASSQVPGVGNQPQHF
TRBV27	NA	TRBD2	TRBJ2-1	TGTGCCAGCAGTTGGACTAGCGAGCGGTCCTACAATGAGCAGTTCTTC	CASSWTSERSYNEQFF
TRBV20-1	many	NA	TRBJ2-3	TGCAGTGCTACACTGATGGGGGCCGGAGATACGCAGTATTTT	CSATLMGAGDTQYF
TRBV6-2/TRBV6-3	NA	NA	TRBJ2-7	TGTGCCAGCACCCCATTTAGGGGTTCCTACGAGCAGTACTTC	CASTPFRGSYEQYF
TRBV21-1	NA	NA	TRBJ2-7	TGTGCCAGCAGCAAAGTCCAGCTAGCGGGATCCTACGAGCAGTACTTC	CASSKVQLAGSYEQYF
TRBV20-1	NA	TRBD1	TRBJ1-1	TGCAGTGCTACATCTTGGGACAGAAACACTGAAGCTTTCTTT	CSATSWDRNTEAFF
TRBV7-9	NA	NA	TRBJ1-4	TGTGCCAGCAGCATTACCGAAAAACTGTTTTTT	CASSITEKLFF
TRBV27	NA	TRBD2	TRBJ2-7	TGTGCCAGCAGTCGCGGGAGGGCCAGTGGTCTTACGGATGAGCAGTACTTC	CASSRGRASGLTDEQYF
TRBV14	NA	NA	TRBJ1-1	TGTGCCAGCAGCCAAGATTTGGCGGGGTTAGCTTTCTTT	CASSQDLAGLAFF
TRBV20-1	NA	TRBD1	TRBJ1-5	TGCAGTGCTAGACCGGACAGGCAAAGCAAGAAGCCCCAGCATTTT	CSARPDRQSKKPQHF
TRBV6-5	few	NA	TRBJ1-6	TGTGCCAGCAGTTATATGAGGGGATTATCAAATTCACCCCTCCACTTT	CASSYMRGLSNSPLHF
TRBV20-1	few	TRBD1	TRBJ1-5	TGCAGTGCTGCTACAGGGGGCGGGCAGCCCCAGCATTTT	CSAATGGGQPQHF
TRBV12-3/TRBV12-4	NA	NA	TRBJ1-2	TGTGCCAGCAGTTGGGACGAACTGTCATTGGGCTACACCTTC	CASSWDELSLGYTF
TRBV29-1	NA	TRBD1	TRBJ2-2	TGCAGCGTTGGCTACAGGGGACAGAACACCGGGGAGCTGTTTTTT	CSVGYRGQNTGELFF
TRBV7-6	few	NA	TRBJ1-4	TGTGCCAGCAGCTTAGCTCGGGGGGTGGCTGAAAAACTGTTTTTT	CASSLARGVAEKLFF
TRBV7-9	few	NA	TRBJ1-2	TGTGCCAGCAGCCCCACATCAAATGGCTACACCTTC	CASSPTSNGYTF
TRBV28	NA	NA	TRBJ1-5	TGTGCCAGCAGGTTCCCCCCCCACAGGGTCTTGAATCAGCCCCAGCATTTT	CASRFPPHRVLNQPQHF
TRBV11-1	once	TRBD1	TRBJ2-5	TGTGCCAGCAGCTCGCCAGCCGGGACAGGGGTCCAAGAGACCCAGTACTTC	CASSSPAGTGVQETQYF
TRBV28	NA	NA	TRBJ1-2	TGTGCCAGCAGCCCACGCGGACGGAGACTCTATGGCTACACCTTC	CASSPRGRRLYGYTF
TRBV20-1	few	NA	TRBJ2-7	TGCAGTGCCACCGCCCCCGTGAGCTCCTACGAGCAGTACTTC	CSATAPVSSYEQYF
TRBV7-2	NA	TRBD2	TRBJ2-7	TGTGCCAGCAGCTCCCACACGGGACTAGCGGGGGCACGATCCTACGAGCAGTACTTC	CASSSHTGLAGARSYEQYF
TRBV15	NA	TRBD2	TRBJ2-1	TGTGCCACCAGGGGGAGCGGGAGCTCCTACAATGAGCAGTTCTTC	CATRGSGSSYNEQFF